Presented here are 25 T cell receptor beta chains from one specimen sequenced in a study of cytomegalovirus exposure and HLA in healthy donors. It was with 60 Vbeta and 13 Jbeta primers that the PCR ran. TCRdb's copy holds only in-frame clones and misses some; the assay was immunoSEQ multiplex PCR. The sample has about 130,000 clones, around three quarters seen once. Sequenced material: PBMCs. These receptors came from a woman aged 55-69 years in good health and CMV-seropositive.

In this sample, this clone turned up once. The chain uses TRBV7-9 and TRBJ2-7, with 8 bases matching TRBD2. The ends lost 5 bases at V and 0 bases at J; junction bases unmatched: 12. This CDR3 is 17 amino acids long. CDR1 and CDR2 from the germline V gene are SEHNR and FQNEAQ (reference sequence). The CDR3 reads CASSPLLRSGSSYEQYF. CDR3 DNA: TGTGCCAGCAGCCCCCTCTTACGGAGCGGGAGCTCCTACGAGCAGTACTTC.

The genes are TRBV7-6 and TRBJ2-5; 12 bases are a match to TRBD2. The CDR3 loop spans 14 amino acids. V gave up 7 bases and J gave up 5 bases; unmatched junction bases: 5. Germline CDR1 SGHVS, CDR2 FNYEAQ. The CDR3 region has the DNA TGTGCCAGCACACTAGCGGGGGGTGTGGAGACCCAGTACTTC. It specifies CASTLAGGVETQYF.

The chain joins TRBV4-2 to TRBJ2-3; D may be TRBD2 (6 bases). V lost 4 bases and J lost 5, with 13 bases in between. The CDR3 is 14 amino acids. Germline V gives CDR1 LGHNA, CDR2 YNFKEQ. The CDR3 loop is CASSLEGGLDTQYF. The CDR3 DNA sequence: TGTGCCAGCAGCCTCGAGGGAGGCTTAGATACGCAGTATTTT.

This chain links TRBV5-8 with TRBJ1-1; 8 nucleotides line up with TRBD1. From germline, CDR1 is SGHTS and CDR2 YDEGEE. The CDR3 covers 16 residues. Trimming at V came to 4 bases and at J to 2 bases, leaving 10 bases not matched to a gene. CDR3 amino acids: CASSPGTGNRNTEAFF. The CDR3 bases are TGTGCCAGCAGCCCGGGGACAGGAAACCGAAACACTGAAGCTTTCTTT. The entire variable domain, with the rest obtained from reference TRBV5-8 and TRBJ1-1, is as follows: EAGVTQSPTHLIKTRGQQATLRCSPISGHTSVYWYQQALGLGLQFLLWYDEGEERNRGNFPPRFSGRQFPNYSSELNVNALELEDSALYLCASSPGTGNRNTEAFFGQGTRLTVV.

The chain combines TRBV19 with TRBJ1-5; D is perhaps TRBD1 (5 bases). The CDR3 runs 13 residues. Between the trimmed V and J ends, which lost 7 bases and 4 bases, there was a span of 11 bases. The germline CDR1 and CDR2 sequences are LNHDA and SQIVND (reference sequence). This CDR3 is CASIDSVNQPQHF. CDR3 bases: TGTGCCAGTATTGACAGTGTTAATCAGCCCCAGCATTTT.

The chain employs TRBV28 and TRBJ2-7; no clear D gene. Trimming shortened V by 4 bases and J by 5 bases, and 15 bases separated the two germline ends. This CDR3 comprises 14 residues. In germline, CDR1 is MDHEN, CDR2 SYDVKM. The CDR3 protein is CASSSGLRRDEQYF. The CDR3 region has the DNA TGTGCCAGCAGTTCGGGTCTCCGTCGTGACGAGCAGTACTTC.

The V and J genes are TRBV2 and TRBJ2-3, with 8 nucleotides matching TRBD2. The V and J ends lost 6 bases and 4 bases, in that order; junction bases with no gene match: 12. The CDR3 has 16 residues. Germline loops: CDR1 SNHLY, CDR2 FYNNEI. DNA for the CDR3: TGTGCCAGCAGCCTCCAGGGAGCGGGAGTCGCAGATACGCAGTATTTT. It codes for CASSLQGAGVADTQYF.

The chain employs TRBV19 and TRBJ1-2, with TRBD1 matching 9 bases. This CDR3 has 11 residues. Germline trimming cut 10 bases from V and 7 bases from J; bases unmatched to any gene: 4. Germline V gene sequence: CDR1 LNHDA, CDR2 SQIVND (reference sequence). The CDR3, as DNA: TGTGCCACGGGACAGGGCTTTGGCTACACCTTC. Residues: CATGQGFGYTF.

This clone has just one count. CDR3 sequence (DNA): TGTGCCAGCAGCCAGGGACAGGGGGCGTTCACGTCCCAGCCCCAGCATTTT. It codes for CASSQGQGAFTSQPQHF. The V call is TRBV5-8, the J call TRBJ1-5; TRBD1 matches 12 bases. V lost 4 bases to trimming and J lost 7 bases; unmatched junction nucleotides: 12. This CDR3 contains 17 residues. Germline CDR1 and CDR2: SGHTS and YDEGEE.

The sample holds a few counts of this clone. The genes are TRBV5-6 and TRBJ2-5, with D possibly matching TRBD1 (6 bases). Germline lookup yields CDR1 SGHDT and CDR2 YYEEEE. This CDR3 spans 16 amino acids. Deletions cut 2 bases from V and 1 base from J, with 15 bases between. The CDR3 here is CASSFRGRVSQETQYF. Written as DNA, the CDR3 is TGTGCCAGCAGCTTCAGGGGTAGGGTATCCCAAGAGACCCAGTACTTC.

The chain couples TRBV7-6 to TRBJ2-5; perhaps TRBD2 as D (5 bases). V was trimmed by 2 bases and J by 5 bases, leaving 15 bases between them. Germline assignment: CDR1 SGHVS and CDR2 FNYEAQ. CDR3 length: 15 amino acids. CDR3 residues: CASSLSNSRRETQYF. DNA for the CDR3: TGTGCCAGCAGCTTATCGAACAGCAGGAGGGAGACCCAGTACTTC.

This clone came up a few times. This rearrangement joins TRBV7-8 to TRBJ1-4; D possibly corresponds to TRBD1 (6 bases). V lost 3 bases to trimming and J lost 0 bases, with 8 bases between them. The CDR3 sequence is 15 residues long. The germline CDR1 and CDR2 sequences are SGHVS and FQNEAQ. The DNA of the CDR3 is TGTGCCAGCAGCTTTAGGGGGTCAACTAATGAAAAACTGTTTTTT. It is translated as CASSFRGSTNEKLFF.

The CDR3 here is CASSFKRGPTSSYEQYF. The CDR3 coding sequence is TGTGCCAGCAGTTTCAAGAGAGGTCCTACATCCTCCTACGAGCAGTACTTC. The rearrangement joins TRBV27 to TRBJ2-7; D ambiguous. Germline V gene data show CDR1 as MNHEY and CDR2 as SMNVEV (reference sequence). V shed 3 bases and J shed 0 bases, with 18 bases lying between them. CDR3 size: 17 residues.

This clone was observed a few times. The chain employs TRBV27 and TRBJ2-5; possible D gene TRBD2, 6 bases. V lost 4 bases and J 5 bases, leaving 23 bases between the germline ends. CDR3 length equals 17 residues. CDR1 and CDR2 (germline): MNHEY, SMNVEV (reference sequence). This CDR3 is CASSSLQTRGLWETQYF. The CDR3 DNA is TGTGCCAGCAGTTCCTTACAGACCCGGGGGTTGTGGGAGACCCAGTACTTC.

V and J are TRBV5-8 and TRBJ2-1; 8 bases match TRBD1. The trim removed 4 bases at V and 8 bases at J, leaving 17 bases unmatched. The CDR3 has 17 amino acids. Per the germline V gene, CDR1 is SGHTS and CDR2 is YDEGEE. The CDR3 sequence: CASSPRQGIRIPDEQFF. For the CDR3, the DNA is TGTGCCAGCAGCCCGAGACAGGGGATCCGCATTCCCGATGAGCAGTTCTTC.

The chain couples TRBV5-1 to TRBJ2-7; 8 bases align to TRBD1. V dropped 4 bases and J dropped 7; count of bases not matched to a gene: 7. CDR1 and CDR2 (germline): SGHRS, YFSETQ. The CDR3 has 13 residues. This CDR3 reads CASSHGQGLEQYF. The CDR3 DNA reads as TGCGCCAGCAGCCACGGACAGGGATTGGAGCAGTACTTC.

V usage is TRBV7-8 and J usage is TRBJ1-5; TRBD1 aligns across 10 bases. The CDR3 consists of 18 residues. The germline V gene has CDR1 SGHVS and CDR2 FQNEAQ. The V and J ends lost 5 bases and 1 base, in that order; junction bases with no gene match: 11. The CDR3 coding sequence is TGTGCCAGCAGCGCCCGTCCCGGGACAGGGGTGAGCAATCAGCCCCAGCATTTT. Its translation is CASSARPGTGVSNQPQHF.

The chain combines TRBV6-1 with TRBJ2-7; D is uncertain. Germline assignment: CDR1 MNHNS and CDR2 SASEGT. The ends were cut back, 3 bases at V and 4 bases at J, with 19 bases in the middle. The CDR3 has 16 amino acids. CDR3 amino acids: CASSEGPGTFSYEQYF. As DNA, the CDR3 is TGTGCCAGCAGTGAGGGCCCAGGTACGTTTTCTTACGAGCAGTACTTC.

This chain links TRBV18 with TRBJ2-7, with a weak D call TRBD2 (5 bases). This CDR3 has 16 amino acids. V was pared by 0 bases and J by 4 bases, with 16 bases between. CDR1 is KGHSH and CDR2 is LQKENI in the germline V gene. CDR3 sequence (DNA): TGTGCCAGCTCACCACCTGGCGGAGGTCCCATGTACGAGCAGTACTTC. Encoded protein: CASSPPGGGPMYEQYF.

The chain carries TRBV7-9 and TRBJ1-1, with 8 nucleotides matching TRBD1. The length of the CDR3 is 14 residues. Germline V CDR1 and CDR2: SEHNR, FQNEAQ (reference sequence). The junction had 9 bases not matched to a gene; V was cut back by 5 bases and J by 7 bases. The chain's CDR3 is CASSGQGGKNEAFF. CDR3 DNA sequence: TGTGCCAGCAGCGGACAGGGAGGGAAGAATGAAGCTTTCTTT.

This rearrangement joins TRBV29-1 to TRBJ2-4; D not certain. V was clipped by 5 bases and J by 0 bases, with 5 bases between them. This CDR3 comprises 12 residues. Germline V gives CDR1 SQVTM, CDR2 ANQGSEA. The CDR3 DNA reads TGCAGCGTTAATCTAGCCAAAAACATTCAGTACTTC. This encodes CSVNLAKNIQYF.

There are a few counts of this clone. The V call is TRBV7-9, the J call TRBJ2-4; 8 bases agree with TRBD1. Germline V gives CDR1 SEHNR, CDR2 FQNEAQ (reference sequence). The CDR3 is 15 residues long. With V trimmed by 2 bases and J by 7 bases, 7 bases remained unmatched. The CDR3 here is CASSLSAGGGNIQYF. In nucleotides, the CDR3 is TGTGCCAGCAGCTTAAGCGCAGGGGGCGGGAACATTCAGTACTTC.

The chain has TRBV28 and TRBJ1-3; 7 positions match TRBD1. Germline-derived CDR1 and CDR2 are MDHEN and SYDVKM. V shed 8 bases and J 0 bases; nucleotides not matched to a gene: 7. The CDR3 has 15 residues. CDR3 coding DNA: TGTGCCAGCGGAAGCGGACAGGACTCTGGAAACACCATATATTTT. Translation gives CASGSGQDSGNTIYF.

The genes are TRBV29-1 and TRBJ2-3; 8 bases fit TRBD1. Looked up from germline, CDR1 is SQVTM and CDR2 is ANQGSEA. The junction had 12 bases not matched to a gene; V was cut back by 8 bases and J by 5 bases. This CDR3 has 14 residues. This CDR3 is CSSPVTGVLDTQYF. DNA of the CDR3: TGCAGCTCCCCCGTGACAGGGGTATTAGATACGCAGTATTTT.

The chain employs TRBV7-2 and TRBJ2-3; 13 bases are a match to TRBD2. The J segment lost 2 bases and the V segment lost 4 bases, leaving 3 bases of the junction unmatched. Germline V gene sequence: CDR1 SGHTA, CDR2 FQGNSA. The CDR3 runs to 16 residues. The CDR3 protein is CASSSGLAGSTDTQYF. CDR3 nucleotides: TGTGCCAGCAGCTCGGGACTAGCGGGATCCACAGATACGCAGTATTTT.